The 25 T cell receptor beta chains in this list originate from one sample, sequenced in a study of vaccination effects on CD4 cells after COVID-19. The antigens these receptors bind are not known. It was after roughly 11 days of culture that CD4+ T cells were isolated. As their vaccination, participants received two doses of either BNT162b2 or mRNA-1273. Using immunoSEQ multiplex PCR, the repertoire was profiled, and TCRdb retains in-frame clones only, with some absent. The repertoire holds 66,000 or so clones, with around 69% as singletons. The material was CD4+ T cells from PBMCs cultured without peptide, obtained after COVID-19 vaccination. The receptors here all came from a human donor who received a COVID-19 vaccine.

CDR3 sequence: CASSYSNKAAVSTDTQYF. DNA of the CDR3: TGTGCCAGCAGTTACTCGAATAAGGCAGCGGTGAGCACAGATACGCAGTATTTT. The chain is built from TRBV6-2 or TRBV6-3 and TRBJ2-3, with a tentative D call TRBD2 (5 bases). V lost 0 bases and J lost 0, with 16 bases in between. Germline CDR1 is MNHEY and CDR2 is SVGEGT. The CDR3 sequence is 18 residues long.

V is TRBV30 and J is TRBJ2-1; 9 nucleotides line up with TRBD1. The germline CDR1 and CDR2 sequences are GTSNPN and SVGIG (reference sequence). The CDR3 runs 14 residues. The V segment lost 4 bases and the J segment 8 bases; nucleotides outside the gene matches: 9. The CDR3 sequence is CAWIQGQGWYEQFF. In DNA, the CDR3 is TGTGCCTGGATTCAAGGACAGGGGTGGTATGAGCAGTTCTTC.

The chain links TRBV2 to TRBJ1-3; D gene uncertain. Per the germline V gene, CDR1 is SNHLY and CDR2 is FYNNEI. The CDR3 spans 14 residues. V lost 2 bases to trimming and J lost 3 bases, with 8 bases between them. CDR3: CASSERFFGNTIYF. In DNA, the CDR3 is TGTGCCAGCAGTGAAAGGTTTTTTGGAAACACCATATATTTT.

About this clone: Germline is not matched at one junction end, which may reflect a read error. The chain couples TRBV20-1 to TRBJ2-4; a possible D gene is TRBD2 (5 bases). The CDR3 is 10 amino acids. The germline V gene encodes CDR1 DFQATT and CDR2 SNEGSKA (reference sequence). CDR3 bases: TGCAGTGCGGGTGAGGGTCAACTGGTTTTC. It specifies CSAGEGQLVF.

The rearrangement joins TRBV7-2 to TRBJ1-5, with 11 bases fitting TRBD1. J was trimmed by 1 base and V by 5 bases; bases with no gene match: 7. Germline loops: CDR1 SGHTA, CDR2 FQGNSA. The CDR3 has 17 residues. The CDR3 loop is CASSARDRGRSNQPQHF. The CDR3 DNA is TGTGCCAGCAGCGCTCGGGACAGGGGGAGAAGCAATCAGCCCCAGCATTTT.

The chain carries TRBV5-4 and TRBJ2-5; 8 nucleotides agree with TRBD1. Germline assignment: CDR1 SGHNT and CDR2 YYREEE (reference sequence). CDR3 length: 14 amino acids. The junction had 3 bases not matched to a gene; V was cut back by 1 base and J by 4 bases. This CDR3 reads CASSLYTGGETQYF. DNA of the CDR3: TGTGCCAGCAGCTTGTATACAGGGGGAGAGACCCAGTACTTC.

The chain uses TRBV12-3 or TRBV12-4 and TRBJ1-6; no clear D. The CDR3 loop spans 13 amino acids. Trimming stripped 10 bases from V and 7 bases from J, with 14 bases between. Here the CDR3 DNA reads TGTGCCACTTCCTTGCTAGGGAATTCACCCCTCCACTTT. Amino acids: CATSLLGNSPLHF.

The J gene is TRBJ1-1, the V gene TRBV7-2; no clear D. The CDR3 runs to 13 residues. The V and J ends lost 8 bases and 3 bases respectively, with 13 bases between them. The germline V gene has CDR1 SGHTA and CDR2 FQGNSA. CDR3 sequence: CASSVNSHTEAFF. The CDR3, as DNA: TGTGCCAGCTCCGTAAACTCCCACACTGAAGCTTTCTTT.

V gene TRBV10-3 combines with J gene TRBJ2-5; either TRBD1 or TRBD2 may supply D (5 bases each). Per germline, CDR1 ENHRY and CDR2 SYGVKD. V lost 4 bases and J 1 base, leaving 22 bases between the germline ends. CDR3 length equals 18 residues. CDR3 sequence: CAISGGIYSPFSQETQYF. The CDR3 coding sequence is TGTGCCATCAGTGGGGGGATTTACAGCCCCTTCTCCCAAGAGACCCAGTACTTC.

J is TRBJ1-5 and V is TRBV6-4, with 7 bases matching TRBD1. Germline trimming cut 3 bases from V and 5 bases from J; bases unmatched to any gene: 4. The CDR3 has 14 residues. Per germline, CDR1 MRHNA and CDR2 SNTAGT. The DNA of the CDR3 is TGTGCCAGCAGTGAGCAGGGGGAGGATCAGCCCCAGCATTTT. Amino acid sequence: CASSEQGEDQPQHF.

This clone was seen a few times. This chain uses TRBV4-1 with TRBJ2-3, with 7 bases lining up with TRBD1. The V and J ends lost 4 bases and 2 bases, in that order; junction bases with no gene match: 6. The germline gives CDR1 MGHRA, CDR2 YSYEKL. This CDR3 is 15 amino acids long. CDR3 region: CASSPDRSITDTQYF. The CDR3 region has the DNA TGCGCCAGCAGCCCGGACAGGTCAATCACAGATACGCAGTATTTT.

V usage is TRBV6-1 and J usage is TRBJ2-7; D is undetermined. Germline V gene sequence: CDR1 MNHNS, CDR2 SASEGT. The V and J ends lost 3 bases and 2 bases respectively, with 8 bases between them. The CDR3 totals 13 residues. The CDR3 nucleotides are TGTGCCAGCAGTGATCAGGCCCCCTACGAGCAGTACGTC. This encodes CASSDQAPYEQYV.

This chain connects TRBV2 to TRBJ1-2, with a tentative D call TRBD1 (5 bases). This CDR3 is 15 amino acids long. The germline V and J ends were trimmed by 3 bases and 4 bases, with 15 bases remaining between them. From germline, CDR1 is SNHLY and CDR2 FYNNEI. CDR3 nucleotide sequence: TGTGCCAGCAGTGAGGGACGGCCGTCTGGCTATGGCTACACCTTC. Translation gives CASSEGRPSGYGYTF.

This clone was seen more than once but under ten times. V and J are TRBV10-3 and TRBJ1-1, with 8 bases fitting TRBD1. CDR3 length: 15 residues. V was clipped by 11 bases and J by 5 bases; unmatched bases: 16. Germline CDR1 and CDR2: ENHRY and SYGVKD. The DNA for the CDR3 is TGTGCCGCAAATACGGCAGGGGGCGCGGGGACTGAAGCTTTCTTT. Translated: CAANTAGGAGTEAFF.

This clone was counted between two and nine times. V and J are TRBV5-1 and TRBJ1-6; D is uncertain. V was clipped by 3 bases and J by 0 bases, with 10 bases between them. CDR1 and CDR2 from the germline V gene are SGHRS and YFSETQ. CDR3 length equals 16 residues. The CDR3 spells CASSSAEISYNSPLHF. The CDR3 DNA follows: TGCGCCAGCAGCTCCGCAGAAATCTCCTATAATTCACCCCTCCACTTT.

The J gene is TRBJ2-7, the V gene TRBV6-2 or TRBV6-3, with 9 bases aligning to TRBD2. The germline gives CDR1 MNHEY, CDR2 SVGEGT. V shed 6 bases, J shed 0 bases, and the junction held 6 bases outside the gene matches. This CDR3 has 15 amino acids. CDR3 nucleotides: TGTGCCAGCAGCCCTAGCGGGGTGAGCTCCTACGAGCAGTACGTC. Translating gives CASSPSGVSSYEQYV.

The V gene is TRBV7-8, the J gene TRBJ1-4; D unclear. Trimming cost V 5 bases and J 8 bases, with 21 bases left between them. Germline V lookup: CDR1 SGHVS, CDR2 FQNEAQ. There are 16 residues in the CDR3. The CDR3 DNA reads TGTGCCAGCAGCCCCCCAAGGCCTCAGTTGCGGGAAAAACTGTTTTTT. Translating it yields CASSPPRPQLREKLFF.

The rearrangement links TRBV7-9 to TRBJ1-5; 7 nucleotides agree with TRBD1. In germline, CDR1 is SEHNR, CDR2 FQNEAQ (reference sequence). This CDR3 spans 15 amino acids. V gave up 5 bases and J gave up 0 bases; unmatched junction bases: 4. CDR3 bases: TGTGCCAGCAGCCTGGGACAGTATAGCAATCAGCCCCAGCATTTT. Amino acids: CASSLGQYSNQPQHF.

The chain combines TRBV5-5 with TRBJ2-6, with 10 bases matching TRBD1. The length of the CDR3 is 20 residues. The germline gives CDR1 SGHKS, CDR2 YYEKEE (reference sequence). J lost 1 base, V lost 2 bases, and 12 bases had no gene match. In nucleotides, the CDR3 is TGTGCCAGCAGCTTTCCGACAGGGGGCGTCCCCGCATCTGGGGCCAACGTCCTGACTTTC. It translates to CASSFPTGGVPASGANVLTF.

This clone was picked up a small number of times. CDR3 in DNA: TGCGCCAGCACCAGACAGGGCCCCAATTCACCCCTCCACTTT. It encodes CASTRQGPNSPLHF. The V gene is TRBV10-2, the J gene TRBJ1-6; TRBD1 matches 7 bases. With V trimmed by 7 bases and J by 7 bases, 7 bases remained unmatched. In germline, CDR1 is WSHSY, CDR2 SAAADI. The length of the CDR3 is 14 residues.

There are a few counts of this clone. The chain couples TRBV19 to TRBJ1-5, with D maybe TRBD1 (5 bases). The length of the CDR3 is 17 residues. Per the germline V gene, CDR1 is LNHDA and CDR2 is SQIVND (reference sequence). V was cut by 9 bases and J by 1 base, with 22 bases left in between. The CDR3 DNA follows: TGTGCCAGCACCCTCGCCCGGGGGAAGGGGAGCAATCAGCCCCAGCATTTT. Amino acid sequence: CASTLARGKGSNQPQHF.

The chain joins TRBV6-6 to TRBJ2-7; no definite D call. The germline gives CDR1 MNHNY, CDR2 SVGAGI (reference sequence). CDR3 length equals 16 residues. V was shortened by 4 bases and J by 6 bases, with 22 bases between the two germline ends. CDR3 region: CASSSIVGSAPSEQYV. CDR3 DNA sequence: TGTGCCAGCAGTTCGATCGTGGGTTCTGCTCCCTCCGAGCAGTACGTC.

The count of this clone is one. The chain employs TRBV6-5 and TRBJ2-5; D is perhaps TRBD1 or TRBD2 (5 bases each). Germline CDR1 MNHEY, CDR2 SVGAGI. Trimming shortened V by 5 bases and J by 4 bases, and 14 bases separated the two germline ends. The CDR3 is made up of 14 amino acids. CDR3 DNA: TGTGCCAGCAGTCCACGGGACCTCCGAGAGACCCAGTACTTC. Its protein product is CASSPRDLRETQYF.

This chain connects TRBV30 to TRBJ1-1; TRBD1 is a possible D gene (5 bases). The CDR3 has 13 amino acids. Germline-derived CDR1 and CDR2 are GTSNPN and SVGIG (reference sequence). Trimming took off 1 base at V and 5 bases at J, with 11 bases between the two ends. CDR3 in amino acids: CAWSEAGGTEAFF. The CDR3 DNA follows: TGTGCCTGGAGTGAGGCCGGGGGGACTGAAGCTTTCTTT.

V gene TRBV6-2 or TRBV6-3 combines with J gene TRBJ2-5; D remains unclear. V lost 0 bases and J lost 2, with 7 bases in between. Germline V lookup: CDR1 MNHEY, CDR2 SVGEGT. The CDR3 runs to 14 residues. The CDR3 protein is CASSYSAPQETQYF. The CDR3 coding sequence is TGTGCCAGCAGTTACTCAGCCCCACAAGAGACCCAGTACTTC.